The 18 T cell receptor beta chains below all came from one sample that was sequenced in a study of blood T cell repertoires in COVID-19. Assay used: immunoSEQ multiplex PCR; TCRdb lists only in-frame clones, some missing. The sample holds approximately 390,000 clones, nearly 90% seen once. Material for sequencing was peripheral blood. The receptors come from a man in his late teens or twenties with active or convalescent COVID-19.

CDR3 coding DNA: TGCGCCAGCAGTCAATTACAGAACACTGAAGCTTTCTTT. Translating gives CASSQLQNTEAFF. This chain links TRBV23-1 with TRBJ1-1, with D uncertain. TRBV23-1 belongs to the ORF category, with a function that is uncertain. Between the trimmed V and J ends, which lost 1 base and 1 base, there was a span of 4 bases. The CDR3 spans 13 residues.

This sequence joins TRBV19 and TRBJ2-7; a weak D match, TRBD2 (6 bases). V lost 1 base and J lost 4, with 20 bases in between. This CDR3 contains 17 residues. Germline CDR1 and CDR2: LNHDA and SQIVND (reference sequence). The CDR3 nucleotides are TGTGCCAGTAGTATAGCCTCGGCGGGGTATAGGGGATACGAGCAGTACTTC. This gives the protein CASSIASAGYRGYEQYF.

The J gene is TRBJ2-1, the V gene TRBV9; TRBD2 matches 7 bases. Trimming removed 3 bases from V and 1 base from J; junction bases left unmatched: 7. Germline V gives CDR1 SGDLS, CDR2 YYNGEE. The CDR3 has 16 residues. The CDR3 loop reads CASSEREGSSYNEQFF. CDR3 nucleotide sequence: TGTGCCAGCAGCGAGCGGGAAGGATCGTCCTACAATGAGCAGTTCTTC.

The V and J genes are TRBV12-3 or TRBV12-4 and TRBJ1-2; TRBD1 might be the D (5 bases). This CDR3 spans 13 amino acids. V was pared by 5 bases and J by 4 bases, with 11 bases between. The CDR3 protein is CASSETASYGYTF. The CDR3 nucleotides are TGTGCCAGCAGTGAGACAGCAAGCTATGGCTACACCTTC.

This clone came up once. The chain couples TRBV4-3 to TRBJ2-1; the match to TRBD2 covers 8 bases. There are 16 residues in the CDR3. The germline gives CDR1 LGHNA, CDR2 YSLEER. Trimming took 0 bases from V and 4 from J; bases not matched to a gene: 5. This CDR3 is CASSQDIGGGYNEQFF. CDR3 coding DNA: TGCGCCAGCAGCCAAGATATCGGGGGGGGGTACAATGAGCAGTTCTTC.

The chain couples TRBV19 to TRBJ1-5, with 9 bases lining up with TRBD1. Trimming cost V 0 bases and J 6 bases; bases outside gene matches: 3. Germline assignment: CDR1 LNHDA and CDR2 SQIVND (reference sequence). The length of the CDR3 is 15 residues. The CDR3 loop is CASSIDTGQGQPQHF. In DNA, the CDR3 is TGTGCCAGTAGTATAGATACGGGACAGGGTCAGCCCCAGCATTTT.

The V gene is TRBV6-6, the J gene TRBJ1-2, with 8 bases aligning to TRBD1. CDR3 length: 13 residues. J gave up 6 bases and V 2 bases, and 2 bases lay outside the gene matches. Germline V gene sequence: CDR1 MNHNY, CDR2 SVGAGI (reference sequence). DNA for the CDR3: TGTGCCAGCAGTTACGACAGGGGAGATGGCTACACCTTC. The encoded protein is CASSYDRGDGYTF.

The gene calls are TRBV6-5 and TRBJ1-1; 9 bases are a match to TRBD1. Germline V gene data show CDR1 as MNHEY and CDR2 as SVGAGI. CDR3 length: 13 residues. With 7 bases clipped from V and 10 bases from J, the junction kept 10 bases outside the gene matches. In DNA form, the CDR3 reads TGTGCCAGCACCGCCGGACAGGGGATGGGAGCTTTCTTT. Translation: CASTAGQGMGAFF.

This chain uses TRBV11-3 with TRBJ2-3; no definite D call. The CDR3 is 13 amino acids. Germline values: CDR1 SGHNT, CDR2 YENEEA. V lost 2 bases, J lost 2 bases, and 5 bases lay in between. CDR3 coding DNA: TGTGCCAGCAGCTTAACCTACACAGATACGCAGTATTTT. Its protein product is CASSLTYTDTQYF.

The V and J genes are TRBV18 and TRBJ2-7; 10 nucleotides match TRBD2. Trimming removed 3 bases from V and 0 bases from J; junction bases left unmatched: 2. This CDR3 has 15 residues. Germline assignment: CDR1 KGHSH and CDR2 LQKENI. CDR3 sequence (DNA): TGTGCCAGCTCACCGGGACTAGCGCTCTCCTACGAGCAGTACTTC. Translating gives CASSPGLALSYEQYF.

The CDR3 sequence is CASSPSRTARHKETQYF. Written as DNA, the CDR3 is TGTGCCAGCAGCCCATCCCGGACAGCGAGACATAAAGAGACCCAGTACTTC. V and J are TRBV3-1 (or the pseudogene TRBV3-2) and TRBJ2-5, with a possible D match to TRBD1 (6 bases). The CDR3 has 17 residues. V dropped 4 bases and J dropped 3 bases, with 21 bases sitting between them. Germline lookup yields CDR1 LGHDT and CDR2 YNNKEL (reference sequence).

In DNA form, the CDR3 reads TGTGCCAGCAGCTTAGAGGGAGGAGTCCCTAACTATGGCTACACCTTC. This codes for CASSLEGGVPNYGYTF. This rearrangement joins TRBV7-2 to TRBJ1-2; no clear D gene. Germline CDR1 is SGHTA and CDR2 is FQGNSA. The V gene lost 1 base and the J gene lost 0 bases, with 12 bases spanning the gap. This CDR3 has 16 residues.

The CDR3 region is CASKPGGAYEQYF. CDR3 coding DNA: TGTGCCTCGAAACCGGGAGGCGCCTACGAGCAGTACTTC. The chain joins TRBV7-8 to TRBJ2-7; 7 bases align to TRBD2. After removal of 11 bases from V and 2 bases from J, the junction contained 9 bases not matched to a gene. CDR1 SGHVS and CDR2 FQNEAQ come from the germline V gene. The CDR3 has 13 residues.

The rearrangement links TRBV9 to TRBJ1-2, with D uncertain. The CDR3 totals 14 residues. Germline lookup yields CDR1 SGDLS and CDR2 YYNGEE. The V end was cut by 0 bases, the J end by 6 bases, with 12 bases between. The CDR3: CASSVGEGSHGYTF. CDR3 coding DNA: TGTGCCAGCAGCGTAGGGGAGGGAAGTCATGGCTACACCTTC.

The chain is built from TRBV27 and TRBJ2-7; D is perhaps TRBD1 (7 bases). This CDR3 comprises 15 residues. Germline values: CDR1 MNHEY, CDR2 SMNVEV (reference sequence). The V and J ends lost 5 bases and 2 bases respectively, with 16 bases between them. CDR3 in amino acids: CASSRRQGGPYEQYF. In DNA, the CDR3 is TGTGCCAGCAGTAGACGACAGGGAGGTCCCTACGAGCAGTACTTC.

In its sample, this clone was seen a few times. The chain employs TRBV7-2 and TRBJ1-1; the D is unclear. The germline CDR1 and CDR2 sequences are SGHTA and FQGNSA. The CDR3 has 13 residues. V lost 3 bases and J lost 4, with 9 bases in between. CDR3 protein: CASSFGVSTEAFF. CDR3 DNA sequence: TGTGCCAGCAGCTTCGGGGTAAGCACTGAAGCTTTCTTT.

This sequence joins TRBV7-2 and TRBJ1-3; the D gene is possibly TRBD1 (5 bases). Germline V gene lookup returns CDR1 SGHTA and CDR2 FQGNSA. The CDR3 covers 15 residues. V gave up 5 bases and J gave up 4 bases, with 15 bases separating them. The CDR3 DNA reads as TGTGCCAGCAGCCCTAGATCGGGGGTAGGAAACACCATATATTTT. Protein sequence: CASSPRSGVGNTIYF.

The chain joins TRBV29-1 to TRBJ2-1; tentative D call: TRBD2 (6 bases). This CDR3 has 14 amino acids. Trimming left V 4 bases short and J 5 bases short, with 15 bases between. In germline, CDR1 is SQVTM, CDR2 ANQGSEA. CDR3 nucleotide sequence: TGCAGCGTTGTTGGGCAAGGAGGGGACAATGAGCAGTTCTTC. The encoded protein is CSVVGQGGDNEQFF.